Detailed here is one TCR beta chain. The antigen is not known. In germline, CDR1 is LNHNV, CDR2 YYDKDF (reference sequence). With 2 bases clipped from V and 4 bases from J, the junction kept 7 bases outside the gene matches. The CDR3 is 16 residues long. Sequencing of TCR beta was undertaken in CD8+ and CD4+ T cells derived from blood. TEMRA cells were FACS-enriched, while CD8+ and CD4+ T cells were negatively isolated. This sample is drawn from a study of CD8 T cells in Susac syndrome. Findings and limits, study-wide: The study conceded that its TCR sequencing and HLA analysis involved relatively few individuals.

It was with random hexamers that 0.5 to 1 ug RNA was reverse transcribed. Each CDR3 protein gets one entry after TCRdb re-called the immunoSEQ multiplex PCR reads with MiXCR. The data hold some 150,000 distinct CDR3 sequences, with approximately 93% observed a single time. This rearrangement joins TRBV15 to TRBJ2-3; 9 positions match TRBD1. The receptor was derived from a human donor in good health. The specimen sequenced was CD4+ T cells from PBMCs. The CDR3 sequence: CATSRRQGQGADTQYF. The DNA of the CDR3 is TGTGCCACCAGCAGACGCCAGGGACAGGGAGCAGATACGCAGTATTTT.